This T cell receptor (beta chain) comes out of a study of cytomegalovirus exposure and HLA in healthy donors. Notes on the study in general: V segments that were indistinguishable, TRBV6-2 and TRBV6-3 among them, were omitted from analysis. Solely CMV serostatus was available to characterize immune exposure. Analyzed later, association rates of TCRs varied across HLA loci, with DRB1 most and HLA-C fewest.

Amplification used 60 Vbeta primers and 13 Jbeta primers. TCRdb's copy holds only in-frame clones and misses some; the assay was immunoSEQ multiplex PCR. The table lists about 94,000 clones, 75% to 80% of them singletons. Germline V gene data show CDR1 as SGHTA and CDR2 as FQGNSA. The V gene lost 6 bases and the J gene lost 6 bases, with 15 bases spanning the gap. This CDR3 is 15 amino acids long. About this clone: Its antigen is currently unknown.

This TCR derives from a woman aged 40-49 years in good health and CMV-seronegative. The V call is TRBV7-2, the J call TRBJ1-6, with D unclear. The sequenced sample consisted of PBMCs. The CDR3 loop reads CASSLLSEGNSPLHF. CDR3 sequence (DNA): TGTGCCAGCAGTTTATTGTCGGAGGGTAATTCACCCCTCCACTTT.